One sample yielded the 5 T cell receptor beta chains listed below, sequenced in a study of blood T cell repertoires in COVID-19. Using immunoSEQ multiplex PCR, the repertoire was profiled, and TCRdb retains in-frame clones only, with some absent. Counted here are 55,000 to 70,000 clones, around nine tenths occurring once; the ten biggest clones make up approximately 3.6%. Sequencing used peripheral blood. The receptors were gathered from a woman aged 45 to 65 with COVID-19, enrolled during active disease.

The chain employs TRBV9 and TRBJ2-6; the D gene is possibly TRBD1 (5 bases). The CDR3 runs 16 residues. Trimming shortened V by 4 bases and J by 0 bases, and 11 bases separated the two germline ends. Germline assignment: CDR1 SGDLS and CDR2 YYNGEE. This CDR3 is CASSSGRLSGANVLTF. DNA for the CDR3: TGTGCCAGCAGCTCAGGGCGGCTCTCTGGGGCCAACGTCCTGACTTTC.

This chain joins TRBV6-6 and TRBJ1-5, with D tentatively TRBD1 (5 bases). The V gene's germline CDR1 is MNHNY and CDR2 SVGAGI (reference sequence). Trimming stripped 2 bases from V and 9 bases from J, with 5 bases between. The CDR3 runs 11 residues. CDR3 in DNA: TGTGCCAGCAGTTACAGGGGGCCCCAGCATTTT. As protein: CASSYRGPQHF.

The rearrangement links TRBV19 to TRBJ2-2; possibly TRBD1 for D (6 bases). CDR3 length: 16 residues. The V gene's germline CDR1 is LNHDA and CDR2 SQIVND (reference sequence). Trimming left V 3 bases short and J 1 base short, with 12 bases between. As DNA, the CDR3 is TGTGCCAGTAGTATGTTGGTGACAGGGAACACCGGGGAGCTGTTTTTT. It yields the protein CASSMLVTGNTGELFF.

This clone was seen more than once but under ten times. This chain connects TRBV27 to TRBJ1-1, with 8 bases matching TRBD1. This CDR3 region has 14 residues. The germline V gene has CDR1 MNHEY and CDR2 SMNVEV (reference sequence). The J segment lost 1 base and the V segment lost 4 bases, leaving 2 bases of the junction unmatched. CDR3 protein: CASSSGGRNTEAFF. CDR3 sequence (DNA): TGTGCCAGCAGTTCAGGGGGCCGGAACACTGAAGCTTTCTTT.

Concerning this clone: The DNA is left out, because the CDR3 cannot be placed on it with certainty; the CDR3 is given as TCRdb lists it. The V call is TRBV30, the J call TRBJ2-1; TRBD2, the table's D call, lacks a check against the DNA. Ends included, the CDR3 has 10 residues. Germline loops: CDR1 GTSNPN, CDR2 SVGIG (reference sequence). The CDR3: CAWGPGSMFF.